This T cell receptor beta chain was captured by sequencing in a study of cytomegalovirus exposure and HLA in healthy donors. Regarding the study as a whole: Researchers reportedly found TCR beta sequences accurately predicted most subjects' HLA-A and HLA-B alleles. Some V segments (TRBV6-2 and TRBV6-3 among them) were excluded as indistinguishable. Previously analyzed data showed that most TCR beta V segments were productive at a frequency of about 90% or about 30%.

This CDR3 has 15 amino acids. The V end was cut by 2 bases, the J end by 2 bases, with 12 bases between. The germline gives CDR1 PRHDT, CDR2 FYEKMQ (reference sequence). Turning to this clone: The target antigen is unknown.

In the PCR, 60 Vbeta and 13 Jbeta primers were used. The assay was immunoSEQ multiplex PCR, and TCRdb's table has in-frame clones only and misses some. The sample lists roughly 90,000 clones, about 81% seen once, with 2.1% in the top ten. Sequencing used PBMCs. This receptor was obtained from a man aged 18 to 29 in good health and CMV-seronegative. The chain has TRBV13 and TRBJ1-2; TRBD1 is a possible D gene (6 bases). Written as DNA, the CDR3 is TGTGCCAGCAGCTTACAGGGGCAGAGAAACTATGGCTACACCTTC. Translating it yields CASSLQGQRNYGYTF.